Presented here are 14 T cell receptor beta chains from one specimen sequenced in a study of monozygotic twins with inflammatory bowel disease. TCRdb reprocessed the 5' RACE reads and keeps a single row for each CDR3 protein, giving no DNA. The specimen's table records a few hundred thousand distinct CDR3 sequences. The source material was blood. These receptors were collected from a human donor with ulcerative colitis or Crohn's disease, or a healthy co-twin of an affected twin (not recorded which).

This chain uses TRBV20-1 with TRBJ2-4. CDR1 is DFQATT and CDR2 is SNEGSKA in the germline V gene (reference sequence). The CDR3 is 14 residues long. This chain's CDR3 is CSARADRAKNIQYF.

The chain uses TRBV28 and TRBJ2-3; TCRdb names TRBD2, which stays unverified in the absence of DNA. The V gene's germline CDR1 is MDHEN and CDR2 SYDVKM. The CDR3 loop spans 17 amino acids. This CDR3 reads CASSQQRDPSGTDTQYF.

The chain recombines TRBV7-3 with TRBJ2-7; TCRdb's D gene call, TRBD1, goes unchecked for lack of DNA. Germline lookup yields CDR1 SGHTA and CDR2 FQGTGA. This CDR3 spans 15 amino acids. CDR3 sequence reads: CASSTPGTQTREQYF.

This sequence joins TRBV4-1 and TRBJ2-7; TCRdb reports TRBD2, a call that lacks DNA to check it against. Germline CDR1 reads MGHRA; CDR2 reads YSYEKL. The CDR3 has 14 amino acids. This CDR3 is CASSGSESSYEQYF.

V gene TRBV29-1 combines with J gene TRBJ2-7. The V gene's germline CDR1 is SQVTM and CDR2 ANQGSEA. This CDR3 has 13 amino acids. The CDR3 region is CSVEEDRSYEQYF.

The chain is built from TRBV6-5 and TRBJ2-5; checking the TCRdb D call of TRBD1 is not possible without DNA. The CDR3 consists of 15 residues. CDR1 is MNHEY and CDR2 is SVGAGI in the germline V gene. The CDR3 reads CASSYGGGGRETQYF.

V gene TRBV20-1 combines with J gene TRBJ1-2. CDR3 length: 14 residues. The germline CDR1 and CDR2 sequences are DFQATT and SNEGSKA (reference sequence). CDR3 loop: CSARRLLATDGYTF.

The chain employs TRBV14 and TRBJ1-2. Germline assignment: CDR1 SGHDN and CDR2 FVKESK. The CDR3 spans 16 residues. CDR3 protein: CASSQGTQRVEDGYTF. Complete variable domain (other parts from reference TRBV14 and TRBJ1-2): EAGVTQFPSHSVIEKGQTVTLRCDPISGHDNLYWYRRVMGKEIKFLLHFVKESKQDESGMPNNRFLAERTGGTYSTLKVQPAELEDSGVYFCASSQGTQRVEDGYTFGSGTRLTVV.

The V gene is TRBV12-5, the J gene TRBJ2-1; the TRBD1 assignment by TCRdb is unverifiable without DNA. Germline V gene sequence: CDR1 LGHNT, CDR2 FRNRAP. The CDR3 extends over 14 amino acids. CDR3 loop: CASGTGGGADEQFF.

This chain joins TRBV29-1 and TRBJ2-6; TCRdb gives TRBD1 as the D gene, but with no DNA this cannot be confirmed. There are 16 residues in the CDR3. The germline V gene has CDR1 SQVTM and CDR2 ANQGSEA. This CDR3 is CSVARDIDSGANVLTF.

The chain couples TRBV11-2 to TRBJ2-1. This CDR3 region has 13 residues. The germline V gene has CDR1 SGHAT and CDR2 FQNNGV. The CDR3 sequence is CASSLAVYNEQFF.

V and J are TRBV5-1 and TRBJ2-3; TCRdb returns TRBD1, unconfirmable since there is no DNA. Germline assignment: CDR1 SGHRS and CDR2 YFSETQ. This CDR3 spans 14 amino acids. The CDR3 loop reads CASRPRQGVDTQYF.

The chain uses TRBV20-1 and TRBJ2-7; TCRdb selects TRBD1, and the lack of DNA leaves this call unchecked. CDR1 is DFQATT and CDR2 is SNEGSKA in the germline V gene (reference sequence). CDR3 length: 13 amino acids. This CDR3 is CSARVPRGDEQYF.

J is TRBJ2-3 and V is TRBV25-1. Germline lookup yields CDR1 MGHDK and CDR2 SYGVNS. The CDR3 runs to 11 residues. The CDR3 region is CASGNRDTQYF.